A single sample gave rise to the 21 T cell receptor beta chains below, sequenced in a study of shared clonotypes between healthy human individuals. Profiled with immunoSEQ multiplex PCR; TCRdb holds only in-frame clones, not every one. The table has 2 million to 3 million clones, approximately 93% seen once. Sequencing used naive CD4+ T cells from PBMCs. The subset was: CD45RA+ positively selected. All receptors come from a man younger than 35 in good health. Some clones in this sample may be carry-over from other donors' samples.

The DNA for the CDR3 is TGTGCCAGCCTTGCAGGGGGTGGCTACACCTTC. Its protein is CASLAGGGYTF. The V and J genes are TRBV28 and TRBJ1-2; 7 positions agree with TRBD1. CDR1 is MDHEN, CDR2 SYDVKM, per germline. The J segment lost 7 bases and the V segment lost 8 bases, leaving 4 bases of the junction unmatched. This CDR3 has 11 amino acids.

The CDR3 is CASRGETEAFF. The CDR3 region has the DNA TGTGCCAGCAGAGGGGAGACTGAAGCTTTCTTT. V usage is TRBV28 and J usage is TRBJ1-1; a possible D gene is TRBD1 (5 bases). There are 11 residues in the CDR3. V was clipped by 6 bases and J by 5 bases, with 7 bases between them. Germline loops: CDR1 MDHEN, CDR2 SYDVKM.

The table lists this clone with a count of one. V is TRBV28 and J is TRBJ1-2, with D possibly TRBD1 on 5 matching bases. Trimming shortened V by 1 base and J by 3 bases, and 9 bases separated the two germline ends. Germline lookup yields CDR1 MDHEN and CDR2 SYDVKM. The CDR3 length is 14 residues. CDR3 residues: CASSLLGRDYGYTF. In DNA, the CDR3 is TGTGCCAGCAGTTTATTGGGGCGCGACTATGGCTACACCTTC.

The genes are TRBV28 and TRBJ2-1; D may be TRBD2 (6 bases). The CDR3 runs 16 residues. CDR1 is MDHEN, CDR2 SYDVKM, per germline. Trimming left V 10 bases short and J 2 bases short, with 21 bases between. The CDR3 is CATRLTGTRAYNEQFF. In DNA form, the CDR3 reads TGTGCCACCAGATTGACCGGGACTCGAGCCTACAATGAGCAGTTCTTC.

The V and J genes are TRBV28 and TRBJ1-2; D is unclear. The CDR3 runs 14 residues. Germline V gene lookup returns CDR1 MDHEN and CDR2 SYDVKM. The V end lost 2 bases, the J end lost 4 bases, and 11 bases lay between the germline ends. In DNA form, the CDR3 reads TGTGCCAGCAGTTTACTTCTTTTGACCTATGGCTACACCTTC. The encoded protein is CASSLLLLTYGYTF.

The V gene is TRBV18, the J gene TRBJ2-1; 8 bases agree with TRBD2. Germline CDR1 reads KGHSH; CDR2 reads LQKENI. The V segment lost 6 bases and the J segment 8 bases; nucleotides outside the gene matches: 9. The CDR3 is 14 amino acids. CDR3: CASSRAVGRDEQFF. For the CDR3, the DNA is TGTGCCAGCTCGCGGGCCGTCGGGAGGGATGAGCAGTTCTTC.

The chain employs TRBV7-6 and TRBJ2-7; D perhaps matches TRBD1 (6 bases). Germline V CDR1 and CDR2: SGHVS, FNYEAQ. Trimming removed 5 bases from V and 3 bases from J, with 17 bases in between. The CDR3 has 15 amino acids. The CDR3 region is CASSPAATGNYEQYF. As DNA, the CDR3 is TGTGCCAGCAGCCCCGCCGCGACAGGCAACTACGAGCAGTACTTC. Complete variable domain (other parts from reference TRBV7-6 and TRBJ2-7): GAGVSQSPRYKVTKRGQDVALRCDPISGHVSLYWYRQALGQGPEFLTYFNYEAQQDKSGLPNDRFSAERPEGSISTLTIQRTEQRDSAMYRCASSPAATGNYEQYFGPGTRLTVT.

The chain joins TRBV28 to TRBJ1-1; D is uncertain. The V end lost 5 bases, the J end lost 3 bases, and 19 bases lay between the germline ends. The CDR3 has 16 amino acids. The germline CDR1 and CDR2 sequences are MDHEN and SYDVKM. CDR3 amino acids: CASSLPPGGRDTEAFF. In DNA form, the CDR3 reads TGTGCCAGCAGTCTTCCCCCCGGCGGGAGGGACACTGAAGCTTTCTTT.

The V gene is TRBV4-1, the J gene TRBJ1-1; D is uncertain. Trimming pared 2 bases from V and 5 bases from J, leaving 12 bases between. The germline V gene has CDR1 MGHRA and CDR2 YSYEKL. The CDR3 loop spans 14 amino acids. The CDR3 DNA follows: TGCGCCAGCAGCCAATTGGGGTTGATTACTGAAGCTTTCTTT. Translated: CASSQLGLITEAFF.

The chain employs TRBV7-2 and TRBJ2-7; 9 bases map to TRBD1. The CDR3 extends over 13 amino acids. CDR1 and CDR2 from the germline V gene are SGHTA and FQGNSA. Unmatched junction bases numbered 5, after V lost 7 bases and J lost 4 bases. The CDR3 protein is CASTGTGRYEQYF. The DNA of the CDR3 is TGTGCCAGCACCGGGACAGGGCGATACGAGCAGTACTTC. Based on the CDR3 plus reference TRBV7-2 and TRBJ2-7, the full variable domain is GAGVSQSPSNKVTEKGKDVELRCDPISGHTALYWYRQSLGQGLEFLIYFQGNSAPDKSGLPSDRFSAERTGGSVSTLTIQRTQQEDSAVYLCASTGTGRYEQYFGPGTRLTVT.

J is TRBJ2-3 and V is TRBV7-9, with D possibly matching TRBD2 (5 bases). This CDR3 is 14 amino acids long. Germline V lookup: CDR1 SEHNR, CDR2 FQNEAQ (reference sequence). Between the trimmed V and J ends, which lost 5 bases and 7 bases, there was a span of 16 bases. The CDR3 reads CASSQFAGQNTQYF. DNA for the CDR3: TGTGCCAGCAGCCAATTTGCGGGCCAGAATACGCAGTATTTT.

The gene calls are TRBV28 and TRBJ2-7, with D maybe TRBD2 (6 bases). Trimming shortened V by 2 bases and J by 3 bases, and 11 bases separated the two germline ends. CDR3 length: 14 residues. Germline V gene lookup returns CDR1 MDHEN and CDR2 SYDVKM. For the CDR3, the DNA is TGTGCCAGCAGTTTAGAGGCGGGACTCTACGAGCAGTACTTC. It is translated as CASSLEAGLYEQYF.

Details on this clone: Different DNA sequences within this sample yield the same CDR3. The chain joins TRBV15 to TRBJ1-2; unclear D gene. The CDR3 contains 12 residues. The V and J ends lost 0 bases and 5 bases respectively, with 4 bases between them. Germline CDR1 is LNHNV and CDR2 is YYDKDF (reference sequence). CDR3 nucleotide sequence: TGTGCCACCAGCAGAGAAAATTATGGCTACACCTTC. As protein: CATSRENYGYTF.

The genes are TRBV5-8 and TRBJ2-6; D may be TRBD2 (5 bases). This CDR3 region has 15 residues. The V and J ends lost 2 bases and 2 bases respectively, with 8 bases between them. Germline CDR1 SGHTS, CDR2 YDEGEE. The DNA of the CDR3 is TGTGCCAGCAGCTTCGGGAAAACTGGGGCCAACGTCCTGACTTTC. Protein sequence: CASSFGKTGANVLTF.

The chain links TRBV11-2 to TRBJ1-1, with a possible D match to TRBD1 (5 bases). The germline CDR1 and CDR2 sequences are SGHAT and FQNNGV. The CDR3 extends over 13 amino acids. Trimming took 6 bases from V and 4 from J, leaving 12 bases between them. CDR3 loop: CASRPWGGTEAFF. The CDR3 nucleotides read TGTGCCAGCAGACCGTGGGGGGGCACTGAAGCTTTCTTT.

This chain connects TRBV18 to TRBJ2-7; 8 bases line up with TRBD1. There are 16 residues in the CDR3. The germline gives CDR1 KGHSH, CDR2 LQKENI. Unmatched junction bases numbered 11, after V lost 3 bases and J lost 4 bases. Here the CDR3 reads CASSPGQGLGTYEQYF. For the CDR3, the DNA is TGTGCCAGCTCACCCGGACAGGGTTTGGGGACGTACGAGCAGTACTTC. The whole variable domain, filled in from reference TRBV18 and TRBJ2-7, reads NAGVMQNPRHLVRRRGQEARLRCSPMKGHSHVYWYRQLPEEGLKFMVYLQKENIIDESGMPKERFSAEFPKEGPSILRIQQVVRGDSAAYFCASSPGQGLGTYEQYFGPGTRLTVT.

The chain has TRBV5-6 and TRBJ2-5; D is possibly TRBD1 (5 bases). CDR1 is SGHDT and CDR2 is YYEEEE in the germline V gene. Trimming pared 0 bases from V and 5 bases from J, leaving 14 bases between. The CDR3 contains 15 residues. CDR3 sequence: CASSLDAGRGETQYF. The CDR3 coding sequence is TGTGCCAGCAGCTTGGACGCAGGGCGAGGCGAGACCCAGTACTTC.

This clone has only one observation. CDR3 protein: CASSAGTSGFNEQFF. DNA of the CDR3: TGTGCCAGCAGCGCCGGGACTAGCGGGTTCAATGAGCAGTTCTTC. The V gene is TRBV5-6, the J gene TRBJ2-1; 12 bases agree with TRBD2. The CDR3 runs to 15 residues. Looked up from germline, CDR1 is SGHDT and CDR2 is YYEEEE. The trim removed 4 bases at V and 6 bases at J, leaving 5 bases unmatched.

The CDR3 nucleotides are TGTGCCTGGAGTGTAGGGACAAAGGGCAATCAGCCCCAGCATTTT. As protein: CAWSVGTKGNQPQHF. The rearrangement uses TRBV30 and TRBJ1-5; maybe TRBD1 (6 bases). Germline-derived CDR1 and CDR2 are GTSNPN and SVGIG (reference sequence). This CDR3 contains 15 residues. The V end lost 0 bases, the J end lost 2 bases, and 11 bases lay between the germline ends.

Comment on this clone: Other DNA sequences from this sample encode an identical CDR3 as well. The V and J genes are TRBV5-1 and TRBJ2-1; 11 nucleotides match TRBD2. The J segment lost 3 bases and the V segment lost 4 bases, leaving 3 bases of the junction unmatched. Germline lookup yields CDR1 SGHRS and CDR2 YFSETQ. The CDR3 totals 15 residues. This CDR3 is CASSLTSGSYNEQFF. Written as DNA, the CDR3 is TGCGCCAGCAGCCTTACTAGCGGGAGCTACAATGAGCAGTTCTTC.

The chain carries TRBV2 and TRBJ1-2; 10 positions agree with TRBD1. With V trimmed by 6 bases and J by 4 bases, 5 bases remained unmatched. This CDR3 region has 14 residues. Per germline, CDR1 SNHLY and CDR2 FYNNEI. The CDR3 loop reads CASRATGGPYGYTF. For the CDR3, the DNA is TGTGCCAGCAGGGCGACAGGGGGCCCCTATGGCTACACCTTC. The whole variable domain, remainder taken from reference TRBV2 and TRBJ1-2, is EPEVTQTPSHQVTQMGQEVILRCVPISNHLYFYWYRQILGQKVEFLVSFYNNEISEKSEIFDDQFSVERPDGSNFTLKIRSTKLEDSAMYFCASRATGGPYGYTFGSGTRLTVV.